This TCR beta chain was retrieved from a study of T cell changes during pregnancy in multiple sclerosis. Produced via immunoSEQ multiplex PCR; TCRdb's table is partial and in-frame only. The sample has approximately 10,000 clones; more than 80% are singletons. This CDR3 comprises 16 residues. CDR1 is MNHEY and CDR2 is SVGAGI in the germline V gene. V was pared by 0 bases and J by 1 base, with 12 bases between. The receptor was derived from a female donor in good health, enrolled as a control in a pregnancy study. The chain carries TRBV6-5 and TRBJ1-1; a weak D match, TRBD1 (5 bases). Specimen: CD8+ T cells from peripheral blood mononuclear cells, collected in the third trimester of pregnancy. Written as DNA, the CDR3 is TGTGCCAGCAGTTACTCTTTTCCAGGGAAGAACACTGAAGCTTTCTTT. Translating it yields CASSYSFPGKNTEAFF.